This T cell receptor (beta chain) was retrieved from a study of cytomegalovirus exposure and HLA in healthy donors. Study-wide points: For most subjects, TCR beta sequences were reported to predict HLA-A and HLA-B alleles with accuracy. Cytomegalovirus association was listed for 150 to 200 TCR beta chains. Most observed TCR sequences were rare, whereas some public TCRs were detected in many donors.

The PCR made use of 60 Vbeta and 13 Jbeta primers. Some clones are missing from TCRdb's copy, which holds only in-frame ones; the method was immunoSEQ multiplex PCR. There are around 37,000 clones in the sample, with about 6% held by the top ten. The CDR3 loop spans 13 amino acids. Trimming pared 4 bases from V and 6 bases from J, leaving 11 bases between. CDR1 is SGHTA, CDR2 FQGNSA, per germline. Turning to this clone: What it binds is unknown.

The sample taken for sequencing was PBMCs. The receptor comes from a human donor in good health. The J gene is TRBJ2-3, the V gene TRBV7-2; possible D gene TRBD1, 5 bases. The CDR3 here is CASSSDMRDTQYF. For the CDR3, the DNA is TGTGCCAGCAGCTCGGACATGCGGGATACGCAGTATTTT.